The TCR beta chain under discussion was sequenced for a study of T cells in Graves' hyperthyroidism and ophthalmopathy (dated by TCRdb to the late 2010s). As for the study more broadly: Peripheral blood was collected at initial diagnosis, before any treatment. A discovery cohort of about a hundred patients, about 40 with Graves' ophthalmopathy and under 60 with stable Graves' hyperthyroidism, was used to find distinguishing TCR V-J signatures. The paper reports TCR Vbeta CDR3 sequencing of 140 or so peripheral blood samples: over 40 ophthalmopathy, under 85 hyperthyroidism and about 17 progressor patients. Thyroid tissue and blood T-cell repertoires from six Graves' hyperthyroidism patients were also compared in the study. The 90 to 100 discovery patients were randomly divided into training and test sets at a 7:3 ratio. Prospective prediction of ophthalmopathy was tested in an independent validation cohort of some 20 hyperthyroidism patients and 15 to 17 patients who later progressed to ophthalmopathy. Once sampling was done, hyperthyroidism patients were given methimazole at a starting dose of 30 mg daily, whereas ophthalmopathy patients were given high-dose intravenous methylprednisolone. The study at large found these results: Most expanded thyroid clonotypes (frequency above 0.001) were also detected in blood, suggesting blood repertoires may reflect thyroid immune responses. In validation, the model predicted progression to ophthalmopathy with roughly 70% sensitivity and approximately 72% specificity, a median of approximately 6.5 months before onset. A model built on a 13 V-J signature distinguished ophthalmopathy from stable hyperthyroidism, reaching 85% to 90% sensitivity and approximately 81% specificity in cross-validation and 80%/75% in testing. No statistical method was used to fix the sample size in advance, and group allocation was not hidden from the investigators.

The sample holds many counts of this clonotype. The antigen it recognizes is unknown. No base quality information exists; no much larger clone differs at one position. TCR beta CDR3 regions were amplified from RNA transcripts. A first-round RT-PCR of the TCR CDR3 used the HTBI primer set with the Qiagen OneStep RT-PCR kit. The libraries were constructed in a second round of multiplex PCR and then size-selected and purified. Sequencing of the libraries was done on an Illumina HiSeq2000 using paired-end 100 bp reads. The study's processing was this. SOAPnuke was used to process the raw data, with reads discarded if the reads contained adapters or uncalled bases, had a mean Phred below 15, or lacked an exact constant-primer or identifier match. High-quality paired reads were merged with COPE v1.2.5, and unique nucleotide sequences were defined as clonotypes. MiTCR v1.1 was used to align the clonotypes against IMGT TRBV, TRBD and TRBJ reference segments. Analysis was restricted to V-J combinations with a frequency above 0.0001, which covered about 99% of repertoires. The TCS score was defined as the ratio of F50 (clonal expansion) to E x V (chaos), calculated using BLOSUM62-based TCRdist between CDR3 peptides within each V-J. Welch's t-statistics and random forest reduced 500 to 550 V-J features to about 12, which were used in a naive Bayes classifier (R e1071). TCRdb trimmed the raw reads at Q25, called clones with MiXCR and kept productive beta chains. A single entry per CDR3 protein holds the most common genes and DNA from its merged rows. The V and J calls here are based on TCRdb, not the publication. This sample comprises fewer than 900,000 distinct CDR3 sequences, about a sixth of them detected only once. The ten largest account for roughly 8% of the sample.

Graves' hyperthyroidism was defined as stable when no progression to ophthalmopathy occurred over 18 months of follow-up. Hyperthyroidism patients were newly diagnosed, had a disease duration of under 2 months, and were aged 18 to 65 years. Patients with uncontrolled infections, other autoimmune diseases, pregnancy or lactation were excluded. Diagnoses were based on clinical symptoms, serum thyroxine and TRAb, thyroid ultrasound and orbital computed tomography. PBMCs were separated from 8 to 10 ml of fresh peripheral blood using Ficoll-Paque density gradient centrifugation. Total RNA was extracted using Trizol reagent, and RNA quality was assessed on an Agilent 2100 Bioanalyzer. Specimen: blood. This sequence originates from a man aged 18 to 30 with Graves' hyperthyroidism.

The CDR3 loop reads CATAPSGPRGTDTQYF. The DNA reads TGTGCCACCGCACCCTCCGGGCCCCGGGGTACAGATACGCAGTATTTT. The V and J segments used are TRBV28 and TRBJ2-3, and perhaps TRBD2 as D gene, on 5 matching bases. The germline V gene supplies CDR1 MDHEN and CDR2 SYDVKM. Reading from cysteine to phenylalanine, the CDR3 counts 16 amino acids. Only the CDR3 region is kept as DNA, spanning 48 bases read in frame from base 1. The germline ends are 23 bases apart after V is trimmed by 10 bases and J by 3 bases. Reference TRBV28 and TRBJ2-3 proteins supply the regions before and after the CDR3; the full variable domain is: DVKVTQSSRYLVKRTGEKVFLECVQDMDHENMFWYRQDPGLGLRLIYFSYDVKMKEKGDIPEGYSVSREKKERFSLILESASTNQTSMYLCATAPSGPRGTDTQYFGPGTRLTVL.